Presented here are 6 T cell receptor beta chains from one specimen sequenced in a study of monozygotic twins with inflammatory bowel disease. TCRdb re-called the 5' RACE reads, yielding one record per CDR3 amino acid sequence without DNA. Its table records 300,000 to 450,000 distinct CDR3 sequences. Sequenced input: blood. These receptors were collected from a human donor with ulcerative colitis or Crohn's disease, or a healthy co-twin of an affected twin (not recorded which).

The chain joins TRBV3-1 to TRBJ1-6. Germline assignment: CDR1 LGHDT and CDR2 YNNKEL (reference sequence). The CDR3 is 13 residues long. CDR3: CASSLVRNSPLHF.

The chain links TRBV6-5 to TRBJ2-2; there is no DNA to check the TCRdb D call of TRBD1. This CDR3 has 15 amino acids. CDR1 is MNHEY, CDR2 SVGAGI, per germline. CDR3 sequence reads: CASSYVGGNTGELFF.

The J gene is TRBJ2-3, the V gene TRBV28; there is no DNA to check the TCRdb D call of TRBD2. This CDR3 comprises 18 residues. Per germline, CDR1 MDHEN and CDR2 SYDVKM. The chain's CDR3 is CASSFVGRGLEDTDTQYF.

The chain employs TRBV4-1 and TRBJ2-7; as DNA is missing, the TRBD2 call by TCRdb cannot be tested. This CDR3 has 15 residues. Germline CDR1 is MGHRA and CDR2 is YSYEKL. CDR3: CASSQDRDSLGGQYF.

This chain links TRBV29-1 with TRBJ2-2; absent DNA, TCRdb's TRBD2 call cannot be checked. CDR1 is SQVTM, CDR2 ANQGSEA, per germline. The CDR3 is 13 amino acids. The CDR3 protein is CSTIESNTGELFF.

This chain uses TRBV9 with TRBJ1-3. The CDR3 is 15 residues long. Germline V gene lookup returns CDR1 SGDLS and CDR2 YYNGEE. This chain's CDR3 is CASSVDLGSGNTIYF.